This TCR beta chain was identified during a study of shared clonotypes between healthy human individuals (dated by TCRdb to the early 2020s). The study in broad terms: The cohort included a few men and a couple of women between 18 and 49 years of age. For each donor, CD4 naive and CD4 memory were each given three plates, CD8 naive was given two plates, and CD8 memory was given one plate. To estimate repertoire size and how much clonotype sharing occurs between individuals, the study deeply sequenced the blood TCR repertoires of a handful of healthy adults. To increase sequencing depth and limit assay-specific biases, TCR repertoire library preparation and sequencing were carried out by different laboratories using diverse techniques. Each donor's leukapheresis produced roughly between roughly 0.9 and 8.9 billion PBMCs.

Healthy HIV-negative adults with no recently reported acute infections or vaccinations were included as donors. All donors were Caucasian adults living in Nashville, Tennessee, USA. CD4+ T cells were enriched by magnetic negative selection; naive cells were then positively selected on CD45RA, and the negative fraction formed the memory subset. After blood collection by leukapheresis, PBMCs were isolated using Ficoll-Histopaque density gradient centrifugation and then cryopreserved in the vapor phase of liquid nitrogen. Analytical flow cytometry was used to check the purity and quantity of each magnetically sorted T cell population. Each sorted fraction had its genomic DNA isolated and then quantified by UV absorbance on a Nanodrop 2000c. With respect to this clone: Its antigen target is currently unknown. The record has no base qualities; no much larger clone is one base away.

V is trimmed back by 4 bases and J by 1 base, and the junction contains 9 bases that no gene match accounts for. From a lookup of the germline V gene (reference sequence), CDR1 and CDR2 are SEHNR and FQNEAQ. From cysteine to phenylalanine, the CDR3 is 17 amino acids long. Only the CDR3 DNA is retained, 51 bases long and in frame from the first base. Using the deep immunoSEQ assay, TCR CDR3 regions were amplified from genomic DNA by multiplex PCR. Extracted genomic DNA from each cell subset was distributed evenly across all wells of several immunoSEQ 96-well plates, and each plate was treated as a replicate. For sorted subsets, each replicate PCR was loaded with 200 ng genomic DNA, equivalent to approximately 33,000 T cell genomes. The purified libraries were quantified using a Qubit 3.0 fluorometer, sized with a Bioanalyzer 2100, and then quantified again using the KAPA Library Quantification kit. A separate single-read 150-cycle Illumina NextSeq 550 flow cell was used to sequence each immunoSEQ 96-well plate. As for the authors' bioinformatics: The immunoSEQ output contained only junctional sequences without quality scores, so filtering could not match that applied to full-length reads. Sequences were annotated with PyIR, a Python wrapper for IgBLAST v1.9, and V/J genes and CDR3 were assigned using IMGT germline references. Any read was removed if the V/J assignment was weak (E-value above 1e-6), the CDR3 was missing, or the read contained stop codons, out-of-frame junctions, or ambiguous translated residues. A V3J clonotype was defined by an identical inferred V gene, J gene, and CDR3 amino acid sequence. Percentage overlap between repertoires was computed as shared unique clonotypes divided by the size of the smaller repertoire. Richness of each repertoire was evaluated using RTK rarefaction, the Chao1 estimator, and Recon v2.1 estimates of unobserved clonotypes. Generation probabilities were computed with OLGA for all TCRbeta clonotypes obtained by the gDNA method from several donors. In its TCRdb copy, this immuneACCESS table keeps in-frame sequences only and misses some clones. Where compared with another copy, unresolved V genes explain less than half of these, and the others have no known cause. V, J and clone size were drawn from that table, and D and trimming were deduced from the DNA. The sample includes roughly 2.2 million clones, with roughly 92% observed a single time. The leading ten clones occupy about 0.36% of the sample.

Summary of the overall study and its limitations: Pairwise subsampling indicated that sequencing depth was expected to affect the degree of clonotype sharing among donors. Higher generation probabilities were observed for clonotypes shared by all four sorted-subset donors than for non-shared clonotypes. When a handful of donors were compared, the shared fraction of clonotypes was around 4.6% for naive CD4, roughly 3.4% for naive CD8, 2.3% for memory CD4, and roughly 0.43% for memory CD8. The genetic and exposure-history diversity represented was limited by the small number of donors. Incomplete sequencing was indicated by rarefaction of sorted-subset datasets, despite the large sequencing depth. Larger estimated clonotype richness was generally found for naive subsets than for memory subsets. Sampling was restricted to blood, and TCR repertoires in tissue are likely to differ from TCR repertoires in blood.

The chain couples TRBV7-9 to TRBJ2-1, with 8 bases aligning to TRBD2. The clonotype originates from a man aged 18 to 35 in good health. Some clones in this sample may be carry-over from other donors' samples. Sequenced sample: naive CD4+ T cells from PBMCs. What the cell subset or site label conveys for this sample: CD45RA+ positively selected. This receptor carries the CDR3 CASSSIGTSGSYNEQFF. The nucleotides read TGTGCCAGCAGCTCAATAGGTACTAGCGGTTCCTACAATGAGCAGTTCTTC.